This T cell receptor beta chain was observed in a study of blood T cell repertoires in COVID-19. The CDR3 contains 13 residues. V lost 6 bases to trimming and J lost 8 bases, with 14 bases between them. The authors' processing: How many nucleated cells were present was estimated from reference gene primer amplification. Only in-frame clones appear in the TCRdb table, and some are missing; sequencing was by immunoSEQ multiplex PCR. V and J calls and clone size come straight from that table; D and trimming were deduced from the DNA. Of about 260,000 clones listed, around 84% are singletons. Participants were aged about 18 to 90 years, lived in about two dozen US areas, and enrolled virtually.

Sequenced material: PBMCs or T cells enriched from blood (not recorded which). The chain has TRBV12-3 or TRBV12-4 and TRBJ2-1; a possible D gene is TRBD1 (6 bases). This TCR was recovered from a man aged 25 to 40 with acute COVID-19. The CDR3 is CASSSGAVDEQFF. The CDR3 DNA sequence: TGTGCCAGCAGCTCAGGGGCCGTGGATGAGCAGTTCTTC.